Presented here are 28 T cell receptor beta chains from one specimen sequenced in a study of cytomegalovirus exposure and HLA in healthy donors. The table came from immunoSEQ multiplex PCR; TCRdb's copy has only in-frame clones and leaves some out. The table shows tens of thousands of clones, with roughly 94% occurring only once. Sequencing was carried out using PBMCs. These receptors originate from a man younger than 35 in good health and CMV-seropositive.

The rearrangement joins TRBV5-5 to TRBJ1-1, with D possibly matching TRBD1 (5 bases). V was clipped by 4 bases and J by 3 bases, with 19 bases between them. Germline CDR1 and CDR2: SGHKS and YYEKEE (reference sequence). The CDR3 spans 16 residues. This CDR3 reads CASSLTTDIRDTEAFF. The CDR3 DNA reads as TGTGCCAGCAGCCTTACAACGGACATTCGGGACACTGAAGCTTTCTTT. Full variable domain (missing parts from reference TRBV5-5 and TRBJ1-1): DAGVTQSPTHLIKTRGQQVTLRCSPISGHKSVSWYQQVLGQGPQFIFQYYEKEERGRGNFPDRFSARQFPNYSSELNVNALLLGDSALYLCASSLTTDIRDTEAFFGQGTRLTVV.

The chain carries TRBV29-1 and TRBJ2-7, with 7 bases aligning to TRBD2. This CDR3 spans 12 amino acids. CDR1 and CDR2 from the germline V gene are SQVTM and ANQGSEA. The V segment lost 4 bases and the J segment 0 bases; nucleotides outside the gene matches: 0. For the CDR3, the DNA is TGCAGCGTTGGCGGGAGCTCCTACGAGCAGTACTTC. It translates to CSVGGSSYEQYF.

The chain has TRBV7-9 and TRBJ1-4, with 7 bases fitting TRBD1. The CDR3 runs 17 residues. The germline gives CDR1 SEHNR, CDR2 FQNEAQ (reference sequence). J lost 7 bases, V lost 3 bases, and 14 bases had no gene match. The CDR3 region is CASSLDRITGLLEKLFF. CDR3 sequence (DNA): TGTGCCAGCAGCTTGGACAGGATAACAGGTCTACTTGAAAAACTGTTTTTT.

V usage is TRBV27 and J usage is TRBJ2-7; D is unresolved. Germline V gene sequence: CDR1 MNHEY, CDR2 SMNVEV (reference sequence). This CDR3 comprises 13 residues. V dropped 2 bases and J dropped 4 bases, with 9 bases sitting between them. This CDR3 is CASSLDPRYEQYF. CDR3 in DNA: TGTGCCAGCAGTTTAGATCCTAGGTACGAGCAGTACTTC.

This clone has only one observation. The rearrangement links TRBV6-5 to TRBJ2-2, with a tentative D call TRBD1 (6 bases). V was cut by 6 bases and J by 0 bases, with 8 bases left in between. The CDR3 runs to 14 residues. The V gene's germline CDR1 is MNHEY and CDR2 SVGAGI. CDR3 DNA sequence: TGTGCCAGCAGGAAGGGGGCGAACACCGGGGAGCTGTTTTTT. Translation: CASRKGANTGELFF.

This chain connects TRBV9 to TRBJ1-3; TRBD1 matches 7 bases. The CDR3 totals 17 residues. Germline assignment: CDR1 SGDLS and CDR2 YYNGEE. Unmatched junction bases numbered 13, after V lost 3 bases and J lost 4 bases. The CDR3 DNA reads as TGTGCCAGCAGCGAACAGACAGGGCTACTGGGGGGAAACACCATATATTTT. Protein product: CASSEQTGLLGGNTIYF.

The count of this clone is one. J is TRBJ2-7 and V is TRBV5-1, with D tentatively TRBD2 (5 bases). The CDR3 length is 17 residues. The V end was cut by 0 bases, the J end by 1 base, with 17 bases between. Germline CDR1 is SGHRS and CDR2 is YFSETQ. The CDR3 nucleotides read TGCGCCAGCAGCTTGGCCAATTCATCAGCGGTATCCTACGAGCAGTACTTC. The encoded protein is CASSLANSSAVSYEQYF.

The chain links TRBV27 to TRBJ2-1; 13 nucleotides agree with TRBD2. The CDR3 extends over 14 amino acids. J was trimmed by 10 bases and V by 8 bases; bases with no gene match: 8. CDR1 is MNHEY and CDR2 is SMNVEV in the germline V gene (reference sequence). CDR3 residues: CASARLAGGGEQFF. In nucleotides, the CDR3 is TGTGCCAGCGCCCGACTAGCGGGAGGAGGCGAGCAGTTCTTC.

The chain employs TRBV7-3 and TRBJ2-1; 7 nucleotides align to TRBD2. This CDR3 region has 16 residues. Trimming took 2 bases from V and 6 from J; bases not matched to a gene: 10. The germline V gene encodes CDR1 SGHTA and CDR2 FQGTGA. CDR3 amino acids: CASSLSGGSALNEQFF. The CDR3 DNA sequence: TGTGCCAGCAGCTTATCTGGCGGGAGTGCCCTCAATGAGCAGTTCTTC.

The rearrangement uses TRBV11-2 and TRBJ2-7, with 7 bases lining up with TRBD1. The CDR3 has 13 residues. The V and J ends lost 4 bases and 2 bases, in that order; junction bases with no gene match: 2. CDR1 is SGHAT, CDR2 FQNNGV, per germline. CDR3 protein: CASSSGQTYEQYF. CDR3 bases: TGTGCCAGCAGCTCGGGACAGACCTACGAGCAGTACTTC. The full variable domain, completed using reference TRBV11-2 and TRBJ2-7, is EAGVAQSPRYKIIEKRQSVAFWCNPISGHATLYWYQQILGQGPKLLIQFQNNGVVDDSQLPKDRFSAERLKGVDSTLKIQPAKLEDSAVYLCASSSGQTYEQYFGPGTRLTVT.

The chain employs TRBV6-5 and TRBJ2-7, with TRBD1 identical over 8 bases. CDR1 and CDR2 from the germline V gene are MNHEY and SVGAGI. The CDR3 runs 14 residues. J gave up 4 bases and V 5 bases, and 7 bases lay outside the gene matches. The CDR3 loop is CASSKDREAYEQYF. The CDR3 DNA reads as TGTGCCAGCAGTAAGGACAGGGAGGCTTACGAGCAGTACTTC.

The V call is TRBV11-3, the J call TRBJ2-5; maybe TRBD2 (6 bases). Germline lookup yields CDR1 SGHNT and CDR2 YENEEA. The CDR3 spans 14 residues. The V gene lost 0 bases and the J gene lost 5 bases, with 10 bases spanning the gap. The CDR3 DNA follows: TGTGCCAGCAGCTTAGATCCGGGGGAGGAGACCCAGTACTTC. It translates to CASSLDPGEETQYF.

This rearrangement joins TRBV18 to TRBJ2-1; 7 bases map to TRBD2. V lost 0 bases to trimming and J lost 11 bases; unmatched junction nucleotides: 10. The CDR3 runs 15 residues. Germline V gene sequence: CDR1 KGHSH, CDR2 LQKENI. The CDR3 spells CASSPPSGRDGKQFF. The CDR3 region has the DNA TGTGCCAGCTCACCACCTTCAGGGAGGGACGGGAAGCAGTTCTTC.

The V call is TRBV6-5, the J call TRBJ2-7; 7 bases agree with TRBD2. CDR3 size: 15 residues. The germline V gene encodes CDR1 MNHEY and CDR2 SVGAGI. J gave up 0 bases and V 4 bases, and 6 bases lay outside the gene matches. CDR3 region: CASSSLGGSSYEQYF. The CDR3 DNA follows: TGTGCCAGCAGTTCCTTGGGCGGGAGCTCCTACGAGCAGTACTTC.

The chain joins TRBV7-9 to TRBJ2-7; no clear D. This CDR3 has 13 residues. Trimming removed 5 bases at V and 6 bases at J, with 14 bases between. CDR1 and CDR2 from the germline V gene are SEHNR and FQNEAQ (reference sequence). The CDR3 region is CASSRLISGEQYF. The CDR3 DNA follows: TGTGCCAGCAGCCGGCTAATATCGGGCGAGCAGTACTTC.

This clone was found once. CDR3: CASSLPGQPYNEQFF. The CDR3 region has the DNA TGTGCCAGCAGCTTGCCGGGACAGCCCTACAATGAGCAGTTCTTC. The chain recombines TRBV5-6 with TRBJ2-1; TRBD1 aligns across 7 bases. Germline CDR1 and CDR2: SGHDT and YYEEEE. J lost 2 bases, V lost 1 base, and 3 bases had no gene match. CDR3 length equals 15 residues.

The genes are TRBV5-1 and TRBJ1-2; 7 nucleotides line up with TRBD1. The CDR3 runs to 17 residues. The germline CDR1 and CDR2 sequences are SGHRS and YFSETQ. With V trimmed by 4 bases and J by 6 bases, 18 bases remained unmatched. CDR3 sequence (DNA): TGCGCCAGCAGCCCCGGGAAGGACAGGCGGCTAAGCGATGGCTACACCTTC. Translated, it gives CASSPGKDRRLSDGYTF.

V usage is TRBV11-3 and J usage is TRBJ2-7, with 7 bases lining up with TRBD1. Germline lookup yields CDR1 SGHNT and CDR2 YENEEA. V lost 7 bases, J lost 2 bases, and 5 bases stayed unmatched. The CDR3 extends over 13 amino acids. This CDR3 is CASKDRDTYEQYF. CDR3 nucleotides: TGTGCCAGCAAAGACAGGGATACCTACGAGCAGTACTTC.

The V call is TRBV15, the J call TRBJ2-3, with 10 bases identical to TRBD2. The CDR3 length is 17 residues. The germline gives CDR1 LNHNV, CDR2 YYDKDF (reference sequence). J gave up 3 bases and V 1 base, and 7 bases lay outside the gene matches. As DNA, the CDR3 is TGTGCCACCAGCAGAGGTCGGGGAGCGGGGGGGACAGATACGCAGTATTTT. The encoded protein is CATSRGRGAGGTDTQYF.

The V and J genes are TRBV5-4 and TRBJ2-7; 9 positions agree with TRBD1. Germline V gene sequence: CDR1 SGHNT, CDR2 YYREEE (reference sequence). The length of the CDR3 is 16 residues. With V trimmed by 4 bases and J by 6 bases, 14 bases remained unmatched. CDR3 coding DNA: TGTGCCAGCAGCCAAAGCCCCGGGACAGGGAAACTCGAGCAGTACTTC. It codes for CASSQSPGTGKLEQYF.

Here the CDR3 DNA reads TGTGCCAGCAGCTTACACATCTCTGGAAACACCATATATTTT. Translated: CASSLHISGNTIYF. The gene calls are TRBV11-2 and TRBJ1-3; D is uncertain. CDR1 is SGHAT and CDR2 is FQNNGV in the germline V gene. Deletions cut 2 bases from V and 0 bases from J, with 5 bases between. The CDR3 is 14 amino acids.

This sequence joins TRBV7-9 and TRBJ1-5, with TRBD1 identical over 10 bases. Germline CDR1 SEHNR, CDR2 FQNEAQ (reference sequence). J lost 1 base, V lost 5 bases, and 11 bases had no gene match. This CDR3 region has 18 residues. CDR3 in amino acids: CASSDSGQGVGSNQPQHF. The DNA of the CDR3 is TGTGCCAGCAGCGACTCTGGACAGGGGGTCGGGAGCAATCAGCCCCAGCATTTT.

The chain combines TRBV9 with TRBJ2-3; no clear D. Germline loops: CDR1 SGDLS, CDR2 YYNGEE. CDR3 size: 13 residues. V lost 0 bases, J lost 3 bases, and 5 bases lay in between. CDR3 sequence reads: CASSVAQTDTQYF. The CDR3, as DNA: TGTGCCAGCAGCGTAGCCCAAACAGATACGCAGTATTTT. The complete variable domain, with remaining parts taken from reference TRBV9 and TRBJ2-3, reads DSGVTQTPKHLITATGQRVTLRCSPRSGDLSVYWYQQSLDQGLQFLIQYYNGEERAKGNILERFSAQQFPDLHSELNLSSLELGDSALYFCASSVAQTDTQYFGPGTRLTVL.

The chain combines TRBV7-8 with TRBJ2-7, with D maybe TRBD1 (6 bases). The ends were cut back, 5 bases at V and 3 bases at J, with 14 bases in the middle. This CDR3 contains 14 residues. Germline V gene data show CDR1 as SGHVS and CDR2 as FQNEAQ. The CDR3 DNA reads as TGTGCCAGCAGCATCACGGGACAAGTCTACGAGCAGTACTTC. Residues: CASSITGQVYEQYF.

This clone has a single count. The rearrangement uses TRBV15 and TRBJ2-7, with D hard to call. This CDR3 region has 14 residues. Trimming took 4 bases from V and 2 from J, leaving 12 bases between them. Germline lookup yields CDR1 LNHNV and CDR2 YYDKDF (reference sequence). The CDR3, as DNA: TGTGCCACCAGCACTTTCCTAGGAGCCTACGAGCAGTACTTC. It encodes CATSTFLGAYEQYF.

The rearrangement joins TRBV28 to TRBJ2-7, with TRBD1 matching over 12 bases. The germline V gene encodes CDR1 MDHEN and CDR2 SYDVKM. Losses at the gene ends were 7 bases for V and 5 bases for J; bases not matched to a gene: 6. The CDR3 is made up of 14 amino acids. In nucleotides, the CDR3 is TGTGCCAGCATACCGGGACAGGGGGCCCACGAGCAGTACTTC. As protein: CASIPGQGAHEQYF. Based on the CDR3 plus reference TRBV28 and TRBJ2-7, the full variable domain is DVKVTQSSRYLVKRTGEKVFLECVQDMDHENMFWYRQDPGLGLRLIYFSYDVKMKEKGDIPEGYSVSREKKERFSLILESASTNQTSMYLCASIPGQGAHEQYFGPGTRLTVT.

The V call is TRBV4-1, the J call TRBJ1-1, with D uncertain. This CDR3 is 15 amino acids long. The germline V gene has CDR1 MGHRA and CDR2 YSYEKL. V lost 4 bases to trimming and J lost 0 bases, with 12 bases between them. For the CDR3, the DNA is TGCGCCAGCAGCCCACTAATAATGCTGAACACTGAAGCTTTCTTT. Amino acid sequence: CASSPLIMLNTEAFF.

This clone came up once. This CDR3 is CASGLTSGANTGELFF. As DNA, the CDR3 is TGTGCCAGCGGATTGACTAGCGGGGCGAACACCGGGGAGCTGTTTTTT. The gene calls are TRBV7-9 and TRBJ2-2; 11 nucleotides match TRBD2. The junction had 5 bases not matched to a gene; V was cut back by 8 bases and J by 0 bases. From germline, CDR1 is SEHNR and CDR2 FQNEAQ (reference sequence). The CDR3 runs 16 residues.